Listed here is a single T cell receptor (beta chain). The data were taken from a study of cytomegalovirus exposure and HLA in healthy donors. The PCR had 60 Vbeta and 13 Jbeta primers. Measured with immunoSEQ multiplex PCR; TCRdb has only the in-frame clones, and not every one. The sample holds 150,000 to 200,000 clones, roughly 78% seen once. Germline assignment: CDR1 LNHNV and CDR2 YYDKDF (reference sequence). V was pared by 5 bases and J by 5 bases, with 18 bases between. The CDR3 sequence is 15 residues long. The clonotype originates from a woman in her fifties or sixties in good health and CMV-seropositive. Sequencing was performed on PBMCs. The V gene is TRBV15, the J gene TRBJ2-5, with D perhaps TRBD2 (7 bases). The CDR3 loop is CATSDPPGGRETQYF. In DNA, the CDR3 is TGTGCCACCAGCGACCCCCCGGGGGGCAGGGAGACCCAGTACTTC.